Listed below are T cell receptor beta chains from one sample, sequenced in a study of cytomegalovirus exposure and HLA in healthy donors. The assay was immunoSEQ multiplex PCR, and TCRdb's table has in-frame clones only and misses some. The sample has about 160,000 clones, 60% to 85% seen once. The sequencing sample was made of PBMCs. The receptor source for this set is a man aged 40-55 years in good health and CMV-seropositive. CDR3s include the opening cysteine and the closing phenylalanine or tryptophan. The D gene is left open where the match is weak. The size entry is marked missing in some rows and otherwise reads once, few, many or a size class.

clone_size	v_call	cdr3_length	j_call	d_call	cdr3_nt	cdr3_aa
-	TRBV15	15	TRBJ2-7	TRBD2	TGTGCCACCAGCAGGGCGGGAGCCGGCCCCTACGAGCAGTACTTC	CATSRAGAGPYEQYF
once	TRBV5-4	15	TRBJ2-5	TRBD2	TGTGCCAGCAGCCGTTTGGGGACTAGGGAAGAGACCCAGTACTTC	CASSRLGTREETQYF
-	TRBV11-3	17	TRBJ2-3	TRBD2	TGTGCCAGCAGCCTGGGGCGAGTTAGCGGGTTCACAGATACGCAGTATTTT	CASSLGRVSGFTDTQYF
-	TRBV19	13	TRBJ2-3	-	TGTGCCAGTAAAGAAAGCCTTACAGATACGCAGTATTTT	CASKESLTDTQYF
few	TRBV7-7	13	TRBJ2-1	-	TGTGCCAGCAGCTTGGATGGACTTGGTGAGCAGTTCTTC	CASSLDGLGEQFF
-	TRBV4-2	16	TRBJ2-7	-	TGTGCCAGCAGCCCAGTCGGTGAGGGATCCCCCTACGAGCAGTACTTC	CASSPVGEGSPYEQYF
-	TRBV5-1	14	TRBJ2-5	TRBD1	TGCGCCAGCAGCTCCTCTCAGGGGGCAGAGACCCAGTACTTC	CASSSSQGAETQYF
-	TRBV4-3	17	TRBJ2-3	TRBD2	TGCGCCAGCAGCCAAGCCATAGCGGGAGGGCCGGGAGATACGCAGTATTTT	CASSQAIAGGPGDTQYF
-	TRBV6-6	16	TRBJ1-5	-	TGTGCCAGCAGTTACCTCGATGAAGACTTCAATCAGCCCCAGCATTTT	CASSYLDEDFNQPQHF
-	TRBV7-2	14	TRBJ2-5	-	TGTGCCAGCAGCCCTGGACAAACACAAGAGACCCAGTACTTC	CASSPGQTQETQYF
-	TRBV6-6	14	TRBJ2-7	TRBD2	TGTGCCAGCACTAAAGGGGAGGGCTCCTACGAGCAGTACTTC	CASTKGEGSYEQYF
-	TRBV7-9	19	TRBJ2-5	TRBD1	TGTGCCAGCAGCCTACTATTGACCGGAAGGGGGCTCGGAGAAGAGACCCAGTACTTC	CASSLLLTGRGLGEETQYF
-	TRBV7-3	16	TRBJ2-3	TRBD2	TGTGCCAGCAGCTGGGGACTAGCGGGAGGCACAGATACGCAGTATTTT	CASSWGLAGGTDTQYF
few	TRBV5-6	15	TRBJ1-4	TRBD1	TGTGCCAGCAGCGGACCCAGGGGGCTTGGTGAAAAACTGTTTTTT	CASSGPRGLGEKLFF
-	TRBV4-2	14	TRBJ2-1	-	TGTGCCAGCAGCCAAGATGGAACTATCAATGAGCAGTTCTTC	CASSQDGTINEQFF
-	TRBV27	15	TRBJ2-1	TRBD2	TGTGCCAGCAGCGGGACGGGGGGTCCTTACAATGAGCAGTTCTTC	CASSGTGGPYNEQFF
-	TRBV5-6	14	TRBJ2-7	-	TGTGCCAGCAGCTTGGGGCGGTGGGCCTACGAGCAGTACTTC	CASSLGRWAYEQYF
-	TRBV7-2	14	TRBJ1-2	-	TGTGCCAGCAGCCCTCGGACAGAGTCCTATGGCTACACCTTC	CASSPRTESYGYTF
-	TRBV7-9	12	TRBJ2-7	TRBD1	TGTTCCAGCAGGGGGCTTACGGGCGAGCAGTACTTC	CSSRGLTGEQYF
-	TRBV9	19	TRBJ2-1	TRBD2	TGTGCCAGCAGCGTCGGGGGGGCGGGCGGGAGGGGAACCTACAATGAGCAGTTCTTC	CASSVGGAGGRGTYNEQFF
-	TRBV10-3	15	TRBJ2-1	-	TGTGCCATCGAGCCCCAGGGACTTCCAAGGAATGAGCAGTTCTTC	CAIEPQGLPRNEQFF
-	TRBV5-1	21	TRBJ2-1	-	TGCGCCAGCACCCAGACCGGTTCAGAGGGGACAGCGGGAGAGGATTACAATGAGCAGTTCTTC	CASTQTGSEGTAGEDYNEQFF
-	TRBV11-2	14	TRBJ1-1	TRBD1	TGTGCCAGCAGCTTAGGACAGGGATGGACTGAAGCTTTCTTT	CASSLGQGWTEAFF
few	TRBV5-5	13	TRBJ1-5	-	TGTGCCAGCAGCCCGGGGAGCAATCAGCCCCAGCATTTT	CASSPGSNQPQHF
-	TRBV6-5	13	TRBJ2-1	TRBD2	TGTGCCAGCCGGGCGGGAGGCGGAAATGAGCAGTTCTTC	CASRAGGGNEQFF
-	TRBV5-1	18	TRBJ1-1	TRBD1	TGCGCCAGCAGTCAGGGACAGACAGGTATGGGACGGAACACTGAGGCTTTCTTT	CASSQGQTGMGRNTEAFF
few	TRBV5-4	17	TRBJ1-1	TRBD1	TGTGCCAGCAGCCTTCCGGGGTCCGGGACAGCTATCACCGAAGCTTTCTTT	CASSLPGSGTAITEAFF
-	TRBV7-6	16	TRBJ2-1	TRBD2	TGTGCCAGCAGCCGACCCCTAGCGGGAGGGAACAATGAGCAGTTCTTC	CASSRPLAGGNNEQFF
-	TRBV4-2	17	TRBJ2-5	TRBD2	TGTGCCAGCAGCCAAGATGGTACTAGCGGGAGGGAAGAGGCCCAGTACTTC	CASSQDGTSGREEAQYF
few	TRBV7-6	16	TRBJ1-2	-	TGTGCCAGCAGCGGCCGCAATAGGGGAGGCGGAGGTGGCTACACCTTC	CASSGRNRGGGGGYTF
-	TRBV7-9	17	TRBJ1-4	-	TGTGCCAGCAGCTCACCCGACAGGTTGGTCTCGGGTGAAAAACTGTTTTTT	CASSSPDRLVSGEKLFF
once	TRBV2	11	TRBJ2-7	TRBD2	TGTGCCAGCGGACGGGAGGACGAGCAGTACTTC	CASGREDEQYF
-	TRBV6-6	14	TRBJ2-7	TRBD2	TGTGCCAGGCTGCCATGGACTAGCGGGAGGGAGCAGTACTTC	CARLPWTSGREQYF
-	TRBV15	14	TRBJ1-2	-	TGTGCCACCAGCAGAGGGATGGGGCTGCGTGGCTACACCTTC	CATSRGMGLRGYTF
-	TRBV21-1	19	TRBJ2-4	-	TGTGCCAGCAGCAAAGTTAGGGACAGGGACCCCCTATTCAAAAACAGTCAGTACTTC	CASSKVRDRDPLFKNSQYF